What follows is one TCR beta chain and its context. Antigen unknown. Amplified TCR beta CDR3 regions derived from RNA transcripts. Carried out on the TCR CDR3, a first-round RT-PCR used the HTBI primer set. TCRdb re-called the multiplex PCR reads through MiXCR, storing one row per CDR3 protein. Of more than 550,000 distinct CDR3 sequences in the sample, roughly a sixth were seen once. The data originate from a study of T cells in Graves' hyperthyroidism and ophthalmopathy. Study outcomes and limitations: The model foresaw ophthalmopathy a median 6.5 months prior to onset. Most expanded thyroid clonotypes above 0.001 also appeared in blood.

This CDR3 spans 13 amino acids. V dropped 7 bases and J dropped 5; count of bases not matched to a gene: 4. Germline loops: CDR1 SQVTM, CDR2 ANQGSEA. For the diagnoses, clinical symptoms, serum thyroxine and TRAb, thyroid ultrasound and orbital computed tomography were used. Fresh 10 ml peripheral blood yielded PBMCs. The chain combines TRBV29-1 with TRBJ2-1; 11 nucleotides agree with TRBD2. Sequencing used blood. This clonotype was obtained from a man between 45 and 60 years old with Graves' hyperthyroidism. The CDR3 loop is CSGGLAEDNEQFF. The CDR3 nucleotides are TGCAGCGGGGGACTAGCGGAGGACAATGAGCAGTTCTTC.